This T cell receptor beta chain emerged from a study of human T cells and chemical hapten exposure. Study overall: Patches that contained 0.01% DPC were applied to the upper back and read at 6 days.

MiXCR was run by TCRdb on the RACE reads, yielding one entry per CDR3 protein. Of under 400,000 distinct CDR3 sequences listed, 4.5% to 5.5% are singletons. The CDR3 has 13 amino acids. CDR1 and CDR2 from the germline V gene are SGHVS and FQNEAQ. Trimming removed 1 base at V and 4 bases at J, with 7 bases between. This clonotype was observed at least ten times. What it binds is not known. Time point defined: pre-sensitization, week 0. Treatment reported: therapeutic diphenylcyclopropenone sensitization with weekly scalp DPC. Unseparated into fractions, whole blood served as the source from which total RNA was extracted. Notes on the study in general: PT1 expanded TCR counts correlated positively with patch test score. Expanded TCRs produced significantly more large CDR3 similarity clusters than controls did.

This clonotype was obtained from a woman aged 50 to 60 with alopecia areata. Some clones in this sample may be carry-over from other donors' samples. This sequence joins TRBV7-8 and TRBJ1-2; D is undetermined. The source material was whole blood, sampled in connection with sensitization to the hapten diphenylcyclopropenone (DPC). The CDR3: CASSLEQSYGYTF. The CDR3 DNA reads TGTGCCAGCAGCTTAGAACAGTCCTATGGCTACACCTTC.